The present T cell receptor (beta chain) was sequenced within a study of CD8+CD57+ T cells in acquired aplastic anemia. Turning to the study itself: DNA per sorted CD4+ or CD8+ sample ranged about 0.17 to 27.4 ug, averaging approximately 3.1 ug.

Patients chosen for sequencing had CD8+CD57+ cells that had expanded, as shown by flow cytometry. The diagnosis in all patients was severe acquired aplastic anemia. Template material for TCR beta VDJ and CDR3 profiling consisted of genomic DNA. From the reads, TCRdb called clonotypes with MiXCR, one entry per CDR3 protein. The sample holds some 160,000 distinct CDR3 sequences, roughly 43% seen once. The CDR3 is 13 residues long. Germline loops: CDR1 DFQATT, CDR2 SNEGSKA (reference sequence). Germline trimming cut 4 bases from V and 0 bases from J; bases unmatched to any gene: 2. This clonotype was counted only a few times.

The V call is TRBV20-1, the J call TRBJ1-2, with 7 nucleotides matching TRBD1. The specimen was sorted CD4+, CD8+, or CD8+CD57+ T cells (not recorded which) from PBMCs. The sequence came from a human donor with aplastic anemia. The CDR3 is CSAKTGSNYGYTF. CDR3 DNA: TGCAGTGCTAAGACAGGGTCTAACTATGGCTACACCTTC.